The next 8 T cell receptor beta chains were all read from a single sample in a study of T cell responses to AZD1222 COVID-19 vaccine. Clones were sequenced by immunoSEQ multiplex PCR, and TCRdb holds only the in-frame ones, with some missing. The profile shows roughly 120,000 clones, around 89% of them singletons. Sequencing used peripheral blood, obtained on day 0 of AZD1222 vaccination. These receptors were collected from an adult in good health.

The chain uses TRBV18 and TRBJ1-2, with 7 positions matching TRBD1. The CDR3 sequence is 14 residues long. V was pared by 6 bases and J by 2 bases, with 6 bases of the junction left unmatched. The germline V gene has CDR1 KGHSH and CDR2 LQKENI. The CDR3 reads CASSTTGTNYGYTF. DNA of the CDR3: TGTGCCAGCTCGACGACAGGGACCAACTATGGCTACACCTTC.

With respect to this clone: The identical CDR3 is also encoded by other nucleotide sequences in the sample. Written as DNA, the CDR3 is TGTGCCAGCTCACCGGGACAGGGGCGAACTGAAGCTTTCTTT. Protein: CASSPGQGRTEAFF. The chain joins TRBV18 to TRBJ1-1, with 10 bases aligning to TRBD1. Trimming removed 3 bases from V and 5 bases from J; junction bases left unmatched: 3. The CDR3 runs to 14 residues. The germline gives CDR1 KGHSH, CDR2 LQKENI. Together with reference TRBV18 and TRBJ1-1, the CDR3 gives the full variable domain: NAGVMQNPRHLVRRRGQEARLRCSPMKGHSHVYWYRQLPEEGLKFMVYLQKENIIDESGMPKERFSAEFPKEGPSILRIQQVVRGDSAAYFCASSPGQGRTEAFFGQGTRLTVV.

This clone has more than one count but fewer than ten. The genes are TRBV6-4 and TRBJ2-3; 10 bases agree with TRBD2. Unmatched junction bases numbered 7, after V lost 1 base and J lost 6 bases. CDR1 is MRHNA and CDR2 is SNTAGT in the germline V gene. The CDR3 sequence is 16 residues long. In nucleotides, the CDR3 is TGTGCCAGCAGTGACTTCCAAGCGGGGGGGCCGGATACGCAGTATTTT. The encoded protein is CASSDFQAGGPDTQYF.

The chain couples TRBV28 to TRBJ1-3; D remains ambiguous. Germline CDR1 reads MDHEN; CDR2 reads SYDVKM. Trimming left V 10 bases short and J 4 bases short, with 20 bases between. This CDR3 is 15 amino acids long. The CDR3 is CATRRGEITGNTIYF. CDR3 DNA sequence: TGTGCCACCAGGCGTGGGGAAATAACGGGAAACACCATATATTTT.

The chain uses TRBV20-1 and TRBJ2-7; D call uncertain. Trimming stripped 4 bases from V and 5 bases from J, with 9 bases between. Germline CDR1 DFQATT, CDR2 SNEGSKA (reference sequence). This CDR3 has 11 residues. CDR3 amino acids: CSATAQNEQYF. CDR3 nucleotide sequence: TGCAGTGCTACGGCACAAAACGAGCAGTACTTC.

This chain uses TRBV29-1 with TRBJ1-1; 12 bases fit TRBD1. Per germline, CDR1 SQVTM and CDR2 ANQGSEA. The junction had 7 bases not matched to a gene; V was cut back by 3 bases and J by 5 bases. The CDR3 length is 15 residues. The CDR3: CSVDPGQGARTEAFF. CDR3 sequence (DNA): TGCAGCGTTGACCCGGGACAGGGGGCGCGGACTGAAGCTTTCTTT.

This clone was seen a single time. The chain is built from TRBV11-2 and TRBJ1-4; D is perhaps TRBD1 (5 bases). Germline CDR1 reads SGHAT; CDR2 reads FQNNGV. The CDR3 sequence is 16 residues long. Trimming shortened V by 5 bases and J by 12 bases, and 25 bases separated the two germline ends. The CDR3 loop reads CASSPITHTQGVELFF. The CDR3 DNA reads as TGTGCCAGCAGCCCTATTACCCACACTCAAGGGGTGGAACTGTTTTTT. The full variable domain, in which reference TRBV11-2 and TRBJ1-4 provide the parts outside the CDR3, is EAGVAQSPRYKIIEKRQSVAFWCNPISGHATLYWYQQILGQGPKLLIQFQNNGVVDDSQLPKDRFSAERLKGVDSTLKIQPAKLEDSAVYLCASSPITHTQGVELFFGSGTQLSVL.

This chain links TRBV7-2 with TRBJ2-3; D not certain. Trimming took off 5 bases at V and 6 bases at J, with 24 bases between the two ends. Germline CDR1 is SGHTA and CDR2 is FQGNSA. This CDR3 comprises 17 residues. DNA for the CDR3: TGTGCCAGCAGCCTGGCTTTTGGCACAAATGTGCTCGATACGCAGTATTTT. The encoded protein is CASSLAFGTNVLDTQYF.